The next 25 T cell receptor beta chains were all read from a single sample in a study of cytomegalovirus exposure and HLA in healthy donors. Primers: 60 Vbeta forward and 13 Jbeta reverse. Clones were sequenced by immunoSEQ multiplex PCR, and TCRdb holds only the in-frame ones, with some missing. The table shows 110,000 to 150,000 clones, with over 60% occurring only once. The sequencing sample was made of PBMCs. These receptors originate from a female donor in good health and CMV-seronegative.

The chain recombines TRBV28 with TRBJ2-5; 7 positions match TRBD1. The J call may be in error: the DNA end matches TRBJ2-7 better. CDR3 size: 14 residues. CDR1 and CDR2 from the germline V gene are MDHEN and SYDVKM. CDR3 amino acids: CASSPGTELYEQYF. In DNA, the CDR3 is TGTGCCAGCAGTCCCGGGACAGAATTATACGAGCAGTACTTC.

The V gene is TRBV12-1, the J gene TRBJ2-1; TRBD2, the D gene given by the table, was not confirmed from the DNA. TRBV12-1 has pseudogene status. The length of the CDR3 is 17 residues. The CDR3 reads CASSHPRRGVSYNEQFF. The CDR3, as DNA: TGTGCCAGCAGCCATCCCAGGCGGGGGGTCTCCTACAATGAGCAGTTCTTC.

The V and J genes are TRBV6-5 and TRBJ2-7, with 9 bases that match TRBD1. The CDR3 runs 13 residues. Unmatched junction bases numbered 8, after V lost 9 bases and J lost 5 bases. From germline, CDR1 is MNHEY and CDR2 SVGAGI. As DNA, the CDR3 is TGTGCCAGTTCCGGGACAGGGCTCCACGAGCAGTACTTC. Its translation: CASSGTGLHEQYF.

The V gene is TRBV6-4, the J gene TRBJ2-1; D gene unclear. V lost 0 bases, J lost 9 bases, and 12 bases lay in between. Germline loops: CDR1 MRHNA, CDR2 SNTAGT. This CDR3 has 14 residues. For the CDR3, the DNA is TGTGCCAGCAGTGACTCGGGTAGCCGCCGTGAGCAGTTCTTC. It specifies CASSDSGSRREQFF.

The DNA of the CDR3 is TGCGCCAGCACCACAGTACAGAACACCGGGGAGCTGTTTTTT. Translation: CASTTVQNTGELFF. The chain combines TRBV4-1 with TRBJ2-2; D remains unclear. The length of the CDR3 is 14 residues. CDR1 is MGHRA and CDR2 is YSYEKL in the germline V gene. The germline V and J ends were trimmed by 7 bases and 1 base, with 10 bases remaining between them.

The CDR3 nucleotides are TGCGCCAGCAGCTCCACACCGGGACGGACAGGACCTAACTATGGCTACACCTTC. Translated, it gives CASSSTPGRTGPNYGYTF. The V gene is TRBV5-1, the J gene TRBJ1-2; the match to TRBD1 covers 7 bases. Germline V gives CDR1 SGHRS, CDR2 YFSETQ. V shed 3 bases and J 0 bases; nucleotides not matched to a gene: 14. This CDR3 comprises 18 residues.

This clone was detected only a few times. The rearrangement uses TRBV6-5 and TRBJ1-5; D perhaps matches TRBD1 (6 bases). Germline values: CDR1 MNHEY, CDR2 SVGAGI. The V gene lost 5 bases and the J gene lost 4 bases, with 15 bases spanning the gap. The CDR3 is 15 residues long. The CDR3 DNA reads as TGTGCCAGCAGTCGTCGTGGACAGTTAAATCAGCCCCAGCATTTT. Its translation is CASSRRGQLNQPQHF.

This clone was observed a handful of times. The CDR3 loop is CASSEAASGNPGDTQYF. CDR3 DNA: TGTGCCAGCAGTGAGGCTGCTAGCGGGAACCCGGGGGATACGCAGTATTTT. The chain carries TRBV6-1 and TRBJ2-3; TRBD2 matches at 9 bases. This CDR3 has 17 residues. Trimming cost V 3 bases and J 6 bases; bases outside gene matches: 13. Germline CDR1 MNHNS, CDR2 SASEGT.

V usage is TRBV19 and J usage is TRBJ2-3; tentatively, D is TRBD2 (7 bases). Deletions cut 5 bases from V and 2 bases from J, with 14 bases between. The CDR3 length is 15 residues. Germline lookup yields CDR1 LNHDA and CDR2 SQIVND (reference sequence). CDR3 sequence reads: CASSSSGGNTDTQYF. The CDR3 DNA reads TGTGCCAGTAGTTCATCGGGGGGCAACACAGATACGCAGTATTTT.

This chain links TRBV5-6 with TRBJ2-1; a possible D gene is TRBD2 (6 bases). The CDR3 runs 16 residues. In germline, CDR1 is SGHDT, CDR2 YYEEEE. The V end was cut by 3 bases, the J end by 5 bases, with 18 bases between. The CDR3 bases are TGTGCCAGCAGCTACCTGGAGGGAGCCAACGACAATGAGCAGTTCTTC. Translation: CASSYLEGANDNEQFF.

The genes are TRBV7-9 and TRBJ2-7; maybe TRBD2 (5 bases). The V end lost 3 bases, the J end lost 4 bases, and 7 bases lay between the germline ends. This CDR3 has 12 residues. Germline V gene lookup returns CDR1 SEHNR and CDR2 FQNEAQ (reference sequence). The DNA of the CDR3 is TGTGCCAGCAGCTTCGGGGTATACGAGCAGTACTTC. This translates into CASSFGVYEQYF. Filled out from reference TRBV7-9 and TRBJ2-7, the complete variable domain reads DTGVSQNPRHKITKRGQNVTFRCDPISEHNRLYWYRQTLGQGPEFLTYFQNEAQLEKSRLLSDRFSAERPKGSFSTLEIQRTEQGDSAMYLCASSFGVYEQYFGPGTRLTVT.

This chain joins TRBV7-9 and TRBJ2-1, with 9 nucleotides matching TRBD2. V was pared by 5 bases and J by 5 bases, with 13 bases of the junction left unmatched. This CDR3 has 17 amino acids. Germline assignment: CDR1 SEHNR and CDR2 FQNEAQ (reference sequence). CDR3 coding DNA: TGTGCCAGCAGCCACACGGGGCGGGGGGGCGCCAACAATGAGCAGTTCTTC. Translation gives CASSHTGRGGANNEQFF. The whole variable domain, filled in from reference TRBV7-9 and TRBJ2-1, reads DTGVSQNPRHKITKRGQNVTFRCDPISEHNRLYWYRQTLGQGPEFLTYFQNEAQLEKSRLLSDRFSAERPKGSFSTLEIQRTEQGDSAMYLCASSHTGRGGANNEQFFGPGTRLTVL.

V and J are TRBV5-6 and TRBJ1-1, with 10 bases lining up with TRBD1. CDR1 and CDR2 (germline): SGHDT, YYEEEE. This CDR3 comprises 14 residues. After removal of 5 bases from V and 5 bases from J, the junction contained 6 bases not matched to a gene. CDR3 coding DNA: TGTGCCAGCAGGTTGACAGGGGGCAGGACTGAAGCTTTCTTT. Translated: CASRLTGGRTEAFF.

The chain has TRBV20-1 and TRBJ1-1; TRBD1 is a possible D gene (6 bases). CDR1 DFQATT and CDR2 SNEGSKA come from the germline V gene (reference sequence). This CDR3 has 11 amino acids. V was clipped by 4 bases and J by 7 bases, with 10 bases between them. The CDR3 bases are TGCAGTGCTAAAGGACAGTTTGAAGCTTTCTTT. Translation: CSAKGQFEAFF.

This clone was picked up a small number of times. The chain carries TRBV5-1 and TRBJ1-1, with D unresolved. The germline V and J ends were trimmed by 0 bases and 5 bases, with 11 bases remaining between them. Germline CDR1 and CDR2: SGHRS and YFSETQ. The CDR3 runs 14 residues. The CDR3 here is CASSLGVAGTEAFF. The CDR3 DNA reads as TGCGCCAGCAGCTTGGGAGTGGCGGGGACTGAAGCTTTCTTT.

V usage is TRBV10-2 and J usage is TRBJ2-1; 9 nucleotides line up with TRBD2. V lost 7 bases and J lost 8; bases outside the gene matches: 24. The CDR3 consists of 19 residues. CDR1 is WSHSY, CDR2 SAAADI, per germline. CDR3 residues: CASTARRGGPESRRDEQFF. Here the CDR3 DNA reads TGCGCCAGCACAGCCAGGCGGGGGGGCCCTGAGAGCCGGCGCGATGAGCAGTTCTTC.

CDR3 loop: CASRSLAGPPLNEQFF. CDR3 coding DNA: TGTGCCAGCAGGTCTCTAGCGGGGCCCCCGCTCAATGAGCAGTTCTTC. This chain joins TRBV11-2 and TRBJ2-1; 9 positions agree with TRBD2. V lost 6 bases, J lost 6 bases, and 12 bases stayed unmatched. CDR3 size: 16 residues. Germline V gives CDR1 SGHAT, CDR2 FQNNGV.

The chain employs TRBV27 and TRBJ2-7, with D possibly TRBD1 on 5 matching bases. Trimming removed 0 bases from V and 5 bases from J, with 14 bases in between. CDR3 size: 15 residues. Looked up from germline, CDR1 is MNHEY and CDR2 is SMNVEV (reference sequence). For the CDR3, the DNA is TGTGCCAGCAGTTTATCACCCGACAGTTTTGACGAGCAGTACTTC. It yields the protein CASSLSPDSFDEQYF.

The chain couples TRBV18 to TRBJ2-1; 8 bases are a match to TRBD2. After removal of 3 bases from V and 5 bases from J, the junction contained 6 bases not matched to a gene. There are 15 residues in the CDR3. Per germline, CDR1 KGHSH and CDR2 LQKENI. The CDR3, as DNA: TGTGCCAGCTCACCGCCTAGCGGGCTAGACAATGAGCAGTTCTTC. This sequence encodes CASSPPSGLDNEQFF.

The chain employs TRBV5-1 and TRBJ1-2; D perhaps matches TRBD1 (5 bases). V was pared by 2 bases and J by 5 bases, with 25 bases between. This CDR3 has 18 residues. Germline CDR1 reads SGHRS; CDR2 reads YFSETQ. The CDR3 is CASSFSRPGLGSSYGYTF. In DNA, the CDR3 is TGCGCCAGCAGCTTTTCGAGGCCGGGACTAGGTTCCTCATATGGCTACACCTTC.

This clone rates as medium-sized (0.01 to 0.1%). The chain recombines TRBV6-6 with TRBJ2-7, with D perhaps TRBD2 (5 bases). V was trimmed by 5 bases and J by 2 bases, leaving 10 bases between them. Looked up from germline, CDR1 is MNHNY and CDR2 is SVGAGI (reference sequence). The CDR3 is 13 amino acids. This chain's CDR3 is CASSPSRTYEQYF. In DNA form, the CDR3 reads TGTGCCAGCAGTCCTAGCCGTACCTACGAGCAGTACTTC.

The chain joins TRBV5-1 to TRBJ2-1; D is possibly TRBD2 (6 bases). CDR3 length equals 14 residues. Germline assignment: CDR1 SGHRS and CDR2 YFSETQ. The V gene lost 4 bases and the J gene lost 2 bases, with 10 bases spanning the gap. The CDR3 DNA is TGCGCCAGCAGCGGGCCGGGGGCCTACAATGAGCAGTTCTTC. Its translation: CASSGPGAYNEQFF.

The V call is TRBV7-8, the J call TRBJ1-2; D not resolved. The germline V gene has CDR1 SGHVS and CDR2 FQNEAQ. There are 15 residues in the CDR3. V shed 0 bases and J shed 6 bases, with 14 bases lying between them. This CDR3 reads CASSLAGRPRDGYTF. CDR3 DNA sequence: TGTGCCAGCAGCTTAGCGGGCAGGCCCCGCGATGGCTACACCTTC.

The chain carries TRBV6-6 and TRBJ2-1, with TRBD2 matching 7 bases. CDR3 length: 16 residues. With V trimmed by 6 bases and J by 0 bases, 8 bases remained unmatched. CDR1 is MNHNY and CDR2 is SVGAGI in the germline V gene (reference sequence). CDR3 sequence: CASSYGASGSYNEQFF. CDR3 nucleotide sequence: TGTGCCAGCAGCTATGGGGCTAGCGGCTCCTACAATGAGCAGTTCTTC.

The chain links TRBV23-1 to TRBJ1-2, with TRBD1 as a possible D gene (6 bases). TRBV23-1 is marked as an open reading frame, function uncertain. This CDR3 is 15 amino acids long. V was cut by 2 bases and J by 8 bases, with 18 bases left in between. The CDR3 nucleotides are TGCGCCAGCAGTCAAAGGGGGTCAGGAACGGGAGGCTACACCTTC. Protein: CASSQRGSGTGGYTF.